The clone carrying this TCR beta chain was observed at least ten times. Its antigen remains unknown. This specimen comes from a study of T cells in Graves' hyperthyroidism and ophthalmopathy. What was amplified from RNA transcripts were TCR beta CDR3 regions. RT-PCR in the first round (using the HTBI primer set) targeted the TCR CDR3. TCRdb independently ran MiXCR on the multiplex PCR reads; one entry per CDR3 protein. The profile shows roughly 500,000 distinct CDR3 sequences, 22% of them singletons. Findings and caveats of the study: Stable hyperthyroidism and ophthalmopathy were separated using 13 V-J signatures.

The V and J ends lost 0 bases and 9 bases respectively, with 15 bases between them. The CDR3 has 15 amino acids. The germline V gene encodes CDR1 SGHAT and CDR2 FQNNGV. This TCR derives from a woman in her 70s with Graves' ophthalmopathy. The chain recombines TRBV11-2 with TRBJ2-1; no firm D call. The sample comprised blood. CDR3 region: CASSLDRVGFGEQFF. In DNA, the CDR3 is TGTGCCAGCAGCTTAGATCGAGTGGGGTTCGGTGAGCAGTTCTTC.